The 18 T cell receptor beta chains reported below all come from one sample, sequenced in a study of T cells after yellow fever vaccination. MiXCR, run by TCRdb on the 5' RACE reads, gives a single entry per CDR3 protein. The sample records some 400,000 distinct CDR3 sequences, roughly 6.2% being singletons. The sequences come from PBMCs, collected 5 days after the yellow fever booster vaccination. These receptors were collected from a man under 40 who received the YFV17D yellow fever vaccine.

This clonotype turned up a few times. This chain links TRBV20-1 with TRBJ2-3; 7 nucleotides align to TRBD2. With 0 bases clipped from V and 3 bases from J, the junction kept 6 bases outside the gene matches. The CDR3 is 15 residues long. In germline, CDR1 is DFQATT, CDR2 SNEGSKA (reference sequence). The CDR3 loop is CSARETGGGTDTQYF. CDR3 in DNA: TGCAGTGCTAGAGAAACGGGAGGTGGAACAGATACGCAGTATTTT.

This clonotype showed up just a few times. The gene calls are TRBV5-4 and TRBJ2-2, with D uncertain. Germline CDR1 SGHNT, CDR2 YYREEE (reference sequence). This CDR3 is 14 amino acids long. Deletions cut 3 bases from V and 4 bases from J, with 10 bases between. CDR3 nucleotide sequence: TGTGCCAGCAGCTCCCCTTGGGGCACCGGGGAGCTGTTTTTT. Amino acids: CASSSPWGTGELFF. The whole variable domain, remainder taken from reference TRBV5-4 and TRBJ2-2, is ETGVTQSPTHLIKTRGQQVTLRCSSQSGHNTVSWYQQALGQGPQFIFQYYREEENGRGNFPPRFSGLQFPNYSSELNVNALELDDSALYLCASSSPWGTGELFFGEGSRLTVL.

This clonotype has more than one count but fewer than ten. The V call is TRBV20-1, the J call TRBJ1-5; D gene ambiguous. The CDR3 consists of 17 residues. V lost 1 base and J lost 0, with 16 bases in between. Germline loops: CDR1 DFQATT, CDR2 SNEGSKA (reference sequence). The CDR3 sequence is CSARATQADDSNQPQHF. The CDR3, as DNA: TGCAGTGCTAGAGCCACCCAGGCGGACGATAGCAATCAGCCCCAGCATTTT.

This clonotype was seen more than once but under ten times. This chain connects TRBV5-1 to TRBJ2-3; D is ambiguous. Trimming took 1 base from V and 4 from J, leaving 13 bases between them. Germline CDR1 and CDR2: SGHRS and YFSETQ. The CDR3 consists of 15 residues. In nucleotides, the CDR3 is TGCGCCAGCAGCTTGACACCCGACCAACCAGATACGCAGTATTTT. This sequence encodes CASSLTPDQPDTQYF.

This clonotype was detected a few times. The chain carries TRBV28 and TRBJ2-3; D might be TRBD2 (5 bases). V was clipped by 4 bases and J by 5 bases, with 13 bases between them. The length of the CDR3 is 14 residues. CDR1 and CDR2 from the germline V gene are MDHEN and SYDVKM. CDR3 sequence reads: CASSYETNGDTQYF. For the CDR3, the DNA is TGTGCCAGCAGTTATGAGACTAACGGAGATACGCAGTATTTT. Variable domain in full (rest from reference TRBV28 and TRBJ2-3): DVKVTQSSRYLVKRTGEKVFLECVQDMDHENMFWYRQDPGLGLRLIYFSYDVKMKEKGDIPEGYSVSREKKERFSLILESASTNQTSMYLCASSYETNGDTQYFGPGTRLTVL.

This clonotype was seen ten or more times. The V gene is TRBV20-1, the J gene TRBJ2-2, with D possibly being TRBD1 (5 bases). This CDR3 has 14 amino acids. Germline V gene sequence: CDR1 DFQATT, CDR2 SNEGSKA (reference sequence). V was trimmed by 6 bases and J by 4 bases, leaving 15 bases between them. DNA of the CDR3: TGCAGTGCCCGACCAGGGTCGGGCACCGGGGAGCTGTTTTTT. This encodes CSARPGSGTGELFF.

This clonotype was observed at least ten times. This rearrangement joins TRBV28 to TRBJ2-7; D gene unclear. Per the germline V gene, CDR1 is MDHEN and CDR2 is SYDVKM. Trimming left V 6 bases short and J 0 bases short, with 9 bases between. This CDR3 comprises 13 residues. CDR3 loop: CASSPPPSYEQYF. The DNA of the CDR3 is TGTGCCAGCAGCCCACCTCCCTCCTACGAGCAGTACTTC.

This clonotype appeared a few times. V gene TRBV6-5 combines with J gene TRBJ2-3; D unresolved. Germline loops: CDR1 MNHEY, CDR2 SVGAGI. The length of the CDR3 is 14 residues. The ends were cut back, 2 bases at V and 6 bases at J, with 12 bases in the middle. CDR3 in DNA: TGTGCCAGCAGTTACAGTACGGTCTTTGATACGCAGTATTTT. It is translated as CASSYSTVFDTQYF.

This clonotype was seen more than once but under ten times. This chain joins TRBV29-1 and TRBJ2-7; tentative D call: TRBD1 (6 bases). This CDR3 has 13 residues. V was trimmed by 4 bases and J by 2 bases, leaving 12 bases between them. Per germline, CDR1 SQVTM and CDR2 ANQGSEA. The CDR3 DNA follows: TGCAGCGTTGCCCTGGACAGTCCCTACGAGCAGTACTTC. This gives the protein CSVALDSPYEQYF.

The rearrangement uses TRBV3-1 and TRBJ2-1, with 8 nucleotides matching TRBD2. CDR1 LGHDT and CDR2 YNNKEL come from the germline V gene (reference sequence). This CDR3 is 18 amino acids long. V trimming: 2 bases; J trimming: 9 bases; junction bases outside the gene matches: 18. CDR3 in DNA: TGTGCCAGCAGCCAAACCCCAGCGGGAGCGCCGGGTAGTAGTGAGCAGTTCTTC. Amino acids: CASSQTPAGAPGSSEQFF.

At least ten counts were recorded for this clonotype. The CDR3 sequence: CASSLEGTGVADTQYF. The DNA of the CDR3 is TGCGCCAGCAGCTTGGAAGGGACAGGGGTGGCAGATACGCAGTATTTT. J is TRBJ2-3 and V is TRBV5-1; 10 nucleotides line up with TRBD1. Germline lookup yields CDR1 SGHRS and CDR2 YFSETQ. Trimming at V came to 0 bases and at J to 4 bases, leaving 5 bases not matched to a gene. The CDR3 is 16 residues long. Together with reference TRBV5-1 and TRBJ2-3, the CDR3 gives the full variable domain: KAGVTQTPRYLIKTRGQQVTLSCSPISGHRSVSWYQQTPGQGLQFLFEYFSETQRNKGNFPGRFSGRQFSNSRSEMNVSTLELGDSALYLCASSLEGTGVADTQYFGPGTRLTVL.

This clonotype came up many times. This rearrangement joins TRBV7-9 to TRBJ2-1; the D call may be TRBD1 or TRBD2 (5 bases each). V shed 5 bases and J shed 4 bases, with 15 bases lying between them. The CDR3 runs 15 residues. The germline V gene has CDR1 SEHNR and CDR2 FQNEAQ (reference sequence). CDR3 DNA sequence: TGTGCCAGCAGCCTGACCGGGACGAGATACAATGAGCAGTTCTTC. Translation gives CASSLTGTRYNEQFF.

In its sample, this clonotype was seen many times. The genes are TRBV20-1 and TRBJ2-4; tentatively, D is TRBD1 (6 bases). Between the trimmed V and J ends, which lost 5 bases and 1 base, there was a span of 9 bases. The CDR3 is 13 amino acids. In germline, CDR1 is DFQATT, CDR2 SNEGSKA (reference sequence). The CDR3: CSASGVAKNIQYF. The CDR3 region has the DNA TGCAGTGCTTCAGGGGTTGCCAAAAACATTCAGTACTTC.

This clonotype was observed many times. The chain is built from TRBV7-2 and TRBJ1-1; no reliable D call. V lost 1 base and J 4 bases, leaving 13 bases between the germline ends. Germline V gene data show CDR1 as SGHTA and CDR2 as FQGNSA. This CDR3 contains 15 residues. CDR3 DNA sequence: TGTGCCAGCAGCTTAGATATGGATTGGGTCACTGAAGCTTTCTTT. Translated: CASSLDMDWVTEAFF.

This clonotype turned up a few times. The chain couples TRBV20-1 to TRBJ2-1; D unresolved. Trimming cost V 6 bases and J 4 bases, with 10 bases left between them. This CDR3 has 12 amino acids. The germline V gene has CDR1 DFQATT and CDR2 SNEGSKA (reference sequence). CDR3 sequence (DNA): TGCAGTGCCCACAGAAATTACAATGAGCAGTTCTTC. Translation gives CSAHRNYNEQFF.

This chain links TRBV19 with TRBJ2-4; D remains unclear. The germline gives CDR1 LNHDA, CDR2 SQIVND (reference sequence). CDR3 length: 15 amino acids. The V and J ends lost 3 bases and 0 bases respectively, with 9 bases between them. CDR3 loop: CASSIASLAKNIQYF. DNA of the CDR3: TGTGCCAGTAGTATCGCCAGTCTAGCCAAAAACATTCAGTACTTC.

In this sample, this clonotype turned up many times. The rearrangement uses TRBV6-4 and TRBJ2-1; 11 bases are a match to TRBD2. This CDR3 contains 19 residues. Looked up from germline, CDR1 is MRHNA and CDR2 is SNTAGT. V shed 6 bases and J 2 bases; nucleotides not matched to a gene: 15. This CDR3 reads CASSQLAGGAFWPYNEQFF. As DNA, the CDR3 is TGTGCCAGCAGCCAGCTAGCGGGGGGAGCATTCTGGCCCTACAATGAGCAGTTCTTC.

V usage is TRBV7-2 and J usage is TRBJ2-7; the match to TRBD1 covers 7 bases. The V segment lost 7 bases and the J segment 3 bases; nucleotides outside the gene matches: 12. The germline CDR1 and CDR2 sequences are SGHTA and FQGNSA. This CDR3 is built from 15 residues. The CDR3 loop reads CASIRAPGQYYEQYF. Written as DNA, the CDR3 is TGTGCCAGCATCCGTGCCCCGGGACAGTACTACGAGCAGTACTTC.